In its sample, the clone carrying this TCR beta chain was seen many times. Its target is unknown. The sample comes from a study of CD8 T cells in ankylosing spondylitis. Findings and limits, study-wide: A motif of under ten highly homologous TCR beta variants was seen as apparently characteristic of ankylosing spondylitis blood.

Making use of molecular barcodes, quantitative 5'-RACE generated TCR beta libraries. In TCRdb, the 5' RACE reads were re-called with MiXCR into one record per CDR3 protein. This table holds approximately 25,000 distinct CDR3 sequences, just over 2.5% found once. The V and J ends lost 3 bases and 8 bases, in that order; junction bases with no gene match: 16. CDR1 is SGDLS and CDR2 is YYNGEE in the germline V gene. The CDR3 has 17 amino acids. The sequence was obtained from a female donor with ankylosing spondylitis or in good health (not recorded which). The V and J genes are TRBV9 and TRBJ2-1; 8 bases fit TRBD2. The sample comprised blood, either unsorted or a sorted T cell fraction (not recorded which). The CDR3 is CASSASRGAGVLDEQFF. The DNA for the CDR3 is TGTGCCAGCAGCGCGTCCAGGGGAGCGGGAGTTCTAGATGAGCAGTTCTTC. Complete variable domain (other parts from reference TRBV9 and TRBJ2-1): DSGVTQTPKHLITATGQRVTLRCSPRSGDLSVYWYQQSLDQGLQFLIQYYNGEERAKGNILERFSAQQFPDLHSELNLSSLELGDSALYFCASSASRGAGVLDEQFFGPGTRLTVL.